The TCR beta chain described here comes from a study of blood T cell repertoires in COVID-19 (dated by TCRdb to 2018 to 2020). About the full investigation: Samples covering the acute and convalescent phases of COVID-19 were provided by collaborators in the United States, Italy and Spain. The prospective study material was composed of cDNA or gDNA derived from T cells, B-cell-depleted T cells, or PBMCs. Deeply sampled blood TCRbeta repertoires from subjects exposed to, actively infected with, or recovered from COVID-19 were included in the dataset. The repertoires were made available in a free public database intended to serve as a resource for research on the immune response to SARS-CoV-2. The samples were drawn from the first 160 participants of the ongoing ImmuneRACE study and from roughly 1,300 subjects provided by 6 global collaborators. Nearly every sample came with metadata listing a de-identified subject ID, COVID-19 status, age in years and sex. Where available, HLA class I and class II types were taken from metadata supplied by the sample provider and were not determined by assay-based typing. General findings and caveats noted by the study authors: Clinical and demographic metadata were provided uncurated, with the amount varying by source and participant.

On this clone: It lacks a known antigen. Base qualities are not recorded, but no much larger clone differs from it by a single base.

Participants in the prospective study were aged roughly 18 to 90 years, lived in over 20 United States geographic areas, and enrolled through a virtual design. In the prospective study, participants were assigned to cohorts based on the clinical history participants reported in a screening survey and a study questionnaire. Each participant in the prospective study had whole blood, serum and a nasopharyngeal or oropharyngeal swab collected by mobile phlebotomists. Over a roughly 2-month period, participants in the prospective study had the option of providing additional blood draws and questionnaires. Blood samples from the prospective study were shipped frozen or at room temperature prior to DNA extraction. The immunoSEQ Assay, a bias-controlled multiplex PCR, was used to amplify TCRbeta CDR3 regions from genomic DNA. In the original analysis: Within the assay, amplification of reference gene primers was used to estimate how many nucleated cells each sample contained. Sequence reads were collapsed and filtered to measure the absolute abundance of every unique TCRbeta CDR3 rearrangement. For each sample, productive Simpson clonality was calculated as the square root of Simpson's diversity index across productive rearrangements. The immuneACCESS repertoire file appears here via TCRdb, limited to in-frame rearrangements. These files lack a portion of the clones; in checked studies, under half of the deficit traces to unresolved V genes, and the cause of the others is not known. Clonal size and the V and J genes are those of that table, whereas D and trimming came from the DNA. The sample yields 200,000 to 300,000 clones; about nine tenths were counted once. The ten largest clones add up to 2.5% to 3% of the sample.

V loses 6 bases at its end and J loses 8 bases; junction bases beyond the gene matches: 6. CDR3 length: 13 amino acids, cysteine to phenylalanine. Only CDR3 DNA remains: 39 bases, in frame from the first base. The germline V gene (reference sequence) specifies MNHEY as CDR1 and SMNVEV as CDR2. Sequenced: PBMCs or T cells enriched from blood (not recorded which). The chain links TRBV27 with TRBJ1-4; 7 junctional bases match TRBD1. This receptor was identified in a woman in her twenties or thirties with acute COVID-19. The nucleotide sequence is given as TGTGCCAGCAGGACAGGGAGTATCGAAAAACTGTTTTTT. This gives the protein CASRTGSIEKLFF.